The clone carrying this T cell receptor beta chain showed up many times. Antigen: not known. Germline assignment: CDR1 SEHNR and CDR2 FQNEAQ (reference sequence). V trimming: 2 bases; J trimming: 1 base; junction bases outside the gene matches: 1. There are 15 residues in the CDR3. The data derive from a study of T-cell reconstitution after alpha-beta-depleted transplantation in children. The study, taken as a whole, reports: Where some patients showed high TCRbeta diversity at day 60, it came from recipient T cells and thymic progenitors that had survived. Reportedly, roughly two months post-transplant, alpha-beta T cells arose from several hundred expanded graft clones.

This sample's TCRbeta library carried unique molecular identifier barcodes. TCRdb used MiXCR to reprocess the PCR reads, holding one entry per CDR3 protein. Of fewer than 350,000 distinct CDR3 sequences listed, approximately 10% are singletons. The TCR was taken from a male patient between 2 and 15 years old who had a stem cell transplant for chronic granulomatous disease, so the T cells may come from the graft donor. The starting material was peripheral blood, obtained 180 days after TCRalphabeta/CD19-depleted stem cell transplant. V and J are TRBV7-9 and TRBJ2-3; 9 nucleotides agree with TRBD1. The CDR3 nucleotides read TGTGCCAGCAGCTTAAGACAGGGGGGCACAGATACGCAGTATTTT. Translating gives CASSLRQGGTDTQYF.